What follows are 22 T cell receptor beta chains derived from one specimen sequenced in a study of CD8 T cells in Susac syndrome. The RNA, roughly 0.45 to 1 ug, was put through reverse transcription using random hexamers. TCRdb processed the immunoSEQ multiplex PCR reads anew with MiXCR; each CDR3 protein has one entry. This table has about 300,000 distinct CDR3 sequences, about 91% appearing once. The sequencing input was CD4+ T cells from PBMCs. The source of these receptors is a human donor with multiple sclerosis.

The rearrangement links TRBV18 to TRBJ2-7; D unresolved. Deletions cut 3 bases from V and 4 bases from J, with 10 bases between. This CDR3 has 13 residues. CDR1 is KGHSH and CDR2 is LQKENI in the germline V gene. The CDR3 loop is CASSPLDSYEQYF. CDR3 bases: TGTGCCAGCTCACCTCTAGATTCGTACGAGCAGTACTTC.

The gene calls are TRBV2 and TRBJ2-7, with a tentative D call TRBD1 (6 bases). V gave up 1 base and J gave up 0 bases, with 10 bases separating them. Per the germline V gene, CDR1 is SNHLY and CDR2 is FYNNEI. The CDR3 is 15 residues long. CDR3 loop: CASSEVRGLSYEQYF. The CDR3 DNA reads as TGTGCCAGCAGTGAAGTCAGGGGCCTCTCCTACGAGCAGTACTTC.

V gene TRBV12-3 or TRBV12-4 combines with J gene TRBJ2-7; 9 nucleotides line up with TRBD1. With 6 bases clipped from V and 1 base from J, the junction kept 13 bases outside the gene matches. The CDR3 is 17 residues long. The CDR3 nucleotides are TGTGCCAGCAGCCCCGGGACAGGGCGCGGGCGTTCCTACGAGCAGTACTTC. As protein: CASSPGTGRGRSYEQYF.

The chain combines TRBV19 with TRBJ1-1; no reliable D call. This CDR3 spans 15 amino acids. V lost 7 bases to trimming and J lost 11 bases, with 26 bases between them. The germline CDR1 and CDR2 sequences are LNHDA and SQIVND (reference sequence). CDR3 sequence (DNA): TGTGCCAGTACCTCGGGATTACGAGGAGTTTTGAAGGCTTTCTTT. Amino acids: CASTSGLRGVLKAFF.

The V call is TRBV12-3 or TRBV12-4, the J call TRBJ2-7; TRBD1 matches 10 bases. There are 17 residues in the CDR3. Trimming removed 5 bases from V and 3 bases from J; junction bases left unmatched: 13. CDR3 amino acids: CASSPTPTGGSHYEQYF. The CDR3 region has the DNA TGTGCCAGCAGTCCGACCCCGACAGGGGGCTCTCACTACGAGCAGTACTTC.

The V and J genes are TRBV12-3 or TRBV12-4 and TRBJ2-5; weak D call: TRBD1 (6 bases). V gave up 6 bases and J gave up 3 bases, with 11 bases separating them. This CDR3 comprises 13 residues. This CDR3 reads CASRKPGEETQYF. CDR3 sequence (DNA): TGTGCCAGCAGGAAGCCAGGGGAAGAGACCCAGTACTTC.

The gene calls are TRBV7-3 and TRBJ2-1; TRBD2 matches 9 bases. With V trimmed by 3 bases and J by 6 bases, 3 bases remained unmatched. The CDR3 spans 14 residues. Germline V gives CDR1 SGHTA, CDR2 FQGTGA. DNA for the CDR3: TGTGCCAGCAGCTTTAGCGGGAGTGGCAATGAGCAGTTCTTC. It specifies CASSFSGSGNEQFF. The full variable domain, in which reference TRBV7-3 and TRBJ2-1 provide the parts outside the CDR3, is GAGVSQTPSNKVTEKGKYVELRCDPISGHTALYWYRQSLGQGPEFLIYFQGTGAADDSGLPNDRFFAVRPEGSVSTLKIQRTERGDSAVYLCASSFSGSGNEQFFGPGTRLTVL.

This clonotype was observed a single time. This chain connects TRBV7-2 to TRBJ2-5; 14 positions agree with TRBD2. The CDR3 contains 17 residues. Trimming cost V 5 bases and J 5 bases; bases outside gene matches: 10. The germline V gene encodes CDR1 SGHTA and CDR2 FQGNSA. The CDR3 here is CASSVNAGLAGVETQYF. CDR3 in DNA: TGTGCCAGCAGCGTTAATGCGGGACTAGCGGGGGTTGAGACCCAGTACTTC.

J is TRBJ2-2 and V is TRBV5-1, with TRBD1 as a possible D gene (6 bases). This CDR3 comprises 16 residues. Trimming took 0 bases from V and 2 from J, leaving 11 bases between them. Germline V gene sequence: CDR1 SGHRS, CDR2 YFSETQ. For the CDR3, the DNA is TGCGCCAGCAGCTTGGGACAGGCGATTAACACCGGGGAGCTGTTTTTT. Translation gives CASSLGQAINTGELFF.

The chain is built from TRBV6-5 and TRBJ2-5, with TRBD2 identical over 8 bases. J gave up 5 bases and V 6 bases, and 11 bases lay outside the gene matches. The CDR3 has 15 amino acids. Germline lookup yields CDR1 MNHEY and CDR2 SVGAGI. The CDR3 here is CASSPTRGGRETQYF. CDR3 coding DNA: TGTGCCAGCAGCCCTACCCGGGGGGGCCGGGAGACCCAGTACTTC.

This CDR3 is CASIEGGGRKTQYF. The DNA for the CDR3 is TGTGCCAGCATTGAAGGAGGGGGCAGGAAGACCCAGTACTTC. The gene calls are TRBV12-3 or TRBV12-4 and TRBJ2-5; perhaps TRBD1 as D (7 bases). The CDR3 runs 14 residues. Trimming took 7 bases from V and 6 from J, leaving 18 bases between them.

This chain links TRBV5-1 with TRBJ1-1; TRBD1 might be the D (6 bases). Germline CDR1 SGHRS, CDR2 YFSETQ. This CDR3 spans 14 amino acids. The germline V and J ends were trimmed by 3 bases and 3 bases, with 12 bases remaining between them. The CDR3 here is CASSSGQRYTEAFF. CDR3 bases: TGCGCCAGCAGCTCAGGACAGAGATACACTGAAGCTTTCTTT.

This clonotype was counted a single time. CDR3 sequence: CSVEGRLAKTEAFF. The CDR3 bases are TGCAGCGTTGAAGGCAGACTGGCTAAAACTGAAGCTTTCTTT. The V call is TRBV29-1, the J call TRBJ1-1; D remains unclear. Per germline, CDR1 SQVTM and CDR2 ANQGSEA. The ends were cut back, 1 base at V and 5 bases at J, with 14 bases in the middle. CDR3 size: 14 residues.

The chain carries TRBV6-5 and TRBJ1-1; no definite D call. The CDR3 is 14 residues long. Germline V gives CDR1 MNHEY, CDR2 SVGAGI. V gave up 2 bases and J gave up 2 bases, with 9 bases separating them. The CDR3 here is CASSYAKINTEAFF. In DNA form, the CDR3 reads TGTGCCAGCAGTTACGCGAAAATTAACACTGAAGCTTTCTTT.

The chain joins TRBV7-2 to TRBJ1-1; D is possibly TRBD1 (5 bases). Germline V gene data show CDR1 as SGHTA and CDR2 as FQGNSA. This CDR3 comprises 14 residues. The V and J ends lost 5 bases and 4 bases respectively, with 14 bases between them. CDR3 in amino acids: CASSLTTGSTEAFF. CDR3 sequence (DNA): TGTGCCAGCAGCCTAACTACAGGTTCCACTGAAGCTTTCTTT.

In regard to this clonotype: A read error may account for a junction end that differs from germline. CDR3 loop: CASRSQGLRALSGNTIYF. CDR3 coding DNA: TGTGCCAGCAGAAGTCAGGGGCTCAGGGCCCTCTCTGGAAACACTATATATTTT. The chain carries TRBV28 and TRBJ1-3; weak D call: TRBD1 (6 bases). This CDR3 spans 18 amino acids. Per germline, CDR1 MDHEN and CDR2 SYDVKM.

This sequence joins TRBV27 and TRBJ2-1, with D perhaps TRBD2 (5 bases). Trimming took 3 bases from V and 8 from J, leaving 11 bases between them. The germline V gene encodes CDR1 MNHEY and CDR2 SMNVEV (reference sequence). The CDR3 is 13 amino acids. The CDR3 loop is CASSFTPGDEQFF. The CDR3, as DNA: TGTGCCAGCAGTTTCACCCCCGGGGATGAGCAGTTCTTC.

The chain carries TRBV19 and TRBJ2-7; D might be TRBD2 (6 bases). V was pared by 3 bases and J by 5 bases, with 14 bases between. This CDR3 contains 14 residues. Per the germline V gene, CDR1 is LNHDA and CDR2 is SQIVND (reference sequence). The chain's CDR3 is CASSIRAGSHEQYF. In nucleotides, the CDR3 is TGTGCCAGTAGTATCCGGGCGGGGTCCCACGAGCAGTACTTC.

This clonotype was seen more than once but under ten times. The rearrangement uses TRBV12-3 or TRBV12-4 and TRBJ1-1; D gene unclear. V lost 4 bases to trimming and J lost 1 base, with 7 bases between them. This CDR3 is built from 13 residues. The CDR3 sequence: CASSWAANTEAFF. Written as DNA, the CDR3 is TGTGCCAGCAGTTGGGCAGCGAACACTGAAGCTTTCTTT.

This chain links TRBV29-1 with TRBJ2-1; D is possibly TRBD2 (6 bases). The CDR3 is 13 amino acids. Looked up from germline, CDR1 is SQVTM and CDR2 is ANQGSEA. V lost 7 bases to trimming and J lost 8 bases, with 18 bases between them. CDR3 nucleotides: TGCAGCGCCGGGGACCCCGGCGGGGATGAGCAGTTCTTC. Translation: CSAGDPGGDEQFF.

The chain combines TRBV5-1 with TRBJ2-2; 7 bases agree with TRBD2. The CDR3 is made up of 17 amino acids. Germline V gives CDR1 SGHRS, CDR2 YFSETQ. Trimming at V came to 5 bases and at J to 4 bases, leaving 14 bases not matched to a gene. The chain's CDR3 is CASSPTGGMLTTGELFF. CDR3 nucleotides: TGCGCCAGCAGTCCTACGGGGGGTATGCTCACCACCGGGGAGCTGTTTTTT.

The chain uses TRBV12-3 or TRBV12-4 and TRBJ1-5; the D is unclear. This CDR3 is 14 amino acids long. Trimming stripped 1 base from V and 7 bases from J, with 11 bases between. The CDR3 DNA sequence: TGTGCCAGCAGTTTAGGGGCCCCCTCGCAGCCCCAGCATTTT. It codes for CASSLGAPSQPQHF.